The 8 T cell receptor beta chains below all came from one sample that was sequenced in a study of PD-L1 blockade in urothelial cancer. Sequenced by immunoSEQ multiplex PCR; TCRdb stores in-frame clones only, minus some. In the table there are 50,000 to 65,000 clones, 84% of which are singletons. This specimen was PBMCs, taken around atezolizumab (anti-PD-L1) treatment. All receptors derive from a man aged 40-50 years with urothelial cancer.

Only one count was recorded for this clone. This rearrangement joins TRBV7-2 to TRBJ2-3; no clear D gene. CDR1 and CDR2 (germline): SGHTA, FQGNSA. V dropped 5 bases and J dropped 0 bases, with 6 bases sitting between them. This CDR3 is 13 amino acids long. CDR3 nucleotide sequence: TGTGCCAGCAGCCCCCTCAGCACAGATACGCAGTATTTT. Translation gives CASSPLSTDTQYF.

The chain recombines TRBV29-1 with TRBJ2-3; 7 bases are shared with TRBD2. The CDR3 has 14 residues. CDR1 and CDR2 from the germline V gene are SQVTM and ANQGSEA. Trimming at V came to 4 bases and at J to 4 bases, leaving 8 bases not matched to a gene. This CDR3 reads CSVGGASGADTQYF. The CDR3 bases are TGCAGCGTTGGAGGGGCTAGCGGAGCAGATACGCAGTATTTT.

The chain links TRBV5-1 to TRBJ1-4; D remains unclear. Germline-derived CDR1 and CDR2 are SGHRS and YFSETQ. This CDR3 has 15 residues. The V and J ends lost 4 bases and 10 bases respectively, with 20 bases between them. The CDR3 here is CASSLMMGGPGKLFF. For the CDR3, the DNA is TGCGCCAGCAGCCTGATGATGGGTGGCCCGGGAAAACTGTTTTTT.

The rearrangement uses TRBV7-8 and TRBJ2-1; D may be TRBD2 (6 bases). Germline-derived CDR1 and CDR2 are SGHVS and FQNEAQ. V was clipped by 7 bases and J by 1 base, with 8 bases between them. This CDR3 region has 13 residues. The CDR3 DNA sequence: TGTGCCAGCATACGGGAGTCCTACAATGAGCAGTTCTTC. This encodes CASIRESYNEQFF.

In regard to this clone: A read error may account for a junction end that differs from germline. DNA for the CDR3: TGTGCTAGCAGCTTAAGCCTAGCGGGAGGGCAGGAGCAGTTCTTC. It specifies CASSLSLAGGQEQFF. V usage is TRBV7-7 and J usage is TRBJ2-1; TRBD2 matches at 12 bases. CDR1 and CDR2 from the germline V gene are SSHAT and FNYEAQ (reference sequence). CDR3 length: 15 residues. Based on the CDR3 plus reference TRBV7-7 and TRBJ2-1, the full variable domain is GAGVSQSPRYKVTKRGQDVTLRCDPISSHATLYWYQQALGQGPEFLTYFNYEAQPDKSGLPSDRFSAERPEGSISTLTIQRTEQRDSAMYRCASSLSLAGGQEQFFGPGTRLTVL.

The V and J genes are TRBV18 and TRBJ1-3, with D tentatively TRBD1 (5 bases). V was clipped by 2 bases and J by 3 bases, with 14 bases between them. This CDR3 spans 16 amino acids. Germline lookup yields CDR1 KGHSH and CDR2 LQKENI. The CDR3 nucleotides read TGTGCCAGCTCACCAGTGGCAGGGCACGATGGAAACACCATATATTTT. As protein: CASSPVAGHDGNTIYF.

The chain has TRBV19 and TRBJ2-3; D is unclear. This CDR3 is built from 13 residues. Germline values: CDR1 LNHDA, CDR2 SQIVND (reference sequence). V lost 2 bases and J 1 base, leaving 4 bases between the germline ends. The CDR3 coding sequence is TGTGCCAGTAGTATACTCGGCACAGATACGCAGTATTTT. It specifies CASSILGTDTQYF.

J is TRBJ1-2 and V is TRBV7-2, with D possibly being TRBD1 (5 bases). Trimming cost V 5 bases and J 8 bases, with 15 bases left between them. Germline CDR1 SGHTA, CDR2 FQGNSA. CDR3 length: 13 residues. CDR3 sequence reads: CASSTVWGEGYTF. CDR3 nucleotides: TGTGCCAGCAGCACGGTTTGGGGGGAGGGCTACACCTTC.